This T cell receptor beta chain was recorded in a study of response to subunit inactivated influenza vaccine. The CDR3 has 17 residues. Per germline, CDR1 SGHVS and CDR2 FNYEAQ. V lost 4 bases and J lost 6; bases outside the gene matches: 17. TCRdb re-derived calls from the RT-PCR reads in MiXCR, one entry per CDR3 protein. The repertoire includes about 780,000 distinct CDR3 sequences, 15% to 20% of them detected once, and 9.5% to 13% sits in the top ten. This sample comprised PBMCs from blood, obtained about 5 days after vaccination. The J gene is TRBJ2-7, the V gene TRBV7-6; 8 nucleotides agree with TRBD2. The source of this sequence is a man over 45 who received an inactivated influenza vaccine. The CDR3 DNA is TGTGCCAGCAGCTCCCGGTACGGGAGGGCCAGCTTCGGCGAGCAGTACTTC. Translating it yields CASSSRYGRASFGEQYF.